Detailed here is one TCR beta chain. This clone was counted a few times. Its binding antigen is unknown. It has no much larger one-base neighbor in the sample; base qualities were not kept. This record belongs to a study of blood T cell repertoires in COVID-19 (dated by TCRdb to between 2020 and 2021). The study in broad terms: The collaborator samples originated in the United States, Italy and Spain and spanned the acute and convalescent phases of COVID-19. The material from the prospective study consisted of cDNA or gDNA derived from T cells, B-cell-depleted T cells, or PBMCs. Subjects who had been exposed to COVID-19, were actively infected with it, or had recovered from it provided the deeply sampled blood TCRbeta repertoires that made up the dataset. The repertoires were released in a freely available public database meant as a resource for research on the immune response to SARS-CoV-2. The samples were drawn from two sources: the first 160 participants of the ongoing ImmuneRACE study, and fewer than 1,500 subjects contributed by 6 global collaborators. Sample metadata almost always included a de-identified subject ID, COVID-19 status, age in years and sex. HLA class I and class II types, where available, came from metadata supplied by the sample provider rather than from assay-based typing. Beyond this particular receptor, the publication reports: Clinical and demographic metadata were provided uncurated, with the amount varying by source and participant.

The CDR3, from cysteine to phenylalanine, totals 15 residues. Only the CDR3 DNA is retained, 45 bases long and in frame from the first base. V and J are truncated by 0 bases and 3 bases respectively, leaving an intervening sequence of 10 bases. CDR1 SGHRS and CDR2 YFSETQ were looked up in the germline V gene. TCRbeta CDR3 regions were amplified from genomic DNA by means of the immunoSEQ Assay, a bias-controlled multiplex PCR. Per the original workflow: Nucleated cell counts per sample were estimated from amplification of reference gene primers within the assay. To quantify the absolute abundance of each unique TCRbeta CDR3 rearrangement, sequence reads were collapsed and filtered. Productive Simpson clonality was computed per sample as the square root of Simpson's diversity index over productive rearrangements. Sourced from immuneACCESS, this table was stored by TCRdb with only in-frame sequences that have V and J called. A share of the clones is absent; for the studies checked, an unresolved V gene accounts for under half, and the remainder has no known explanation. That table supplies the V and J calls and clone size; D and trimming were determined from the DNA. The sample yields 250,000 to 350,000 clones; roughly 89% were counted once. Approximately 0.85% of the sample goes to the ten largest clones.

A second Seattle source provided samples from volunteer blood donors who had recovered from COVID-19. Whole blood was collected in K2EDTA tubes by collaborating institutions according to the institutions' own protocols. For TCRbeta analysis, collaborator samples were shipped as frozen whole blood, as isolated PBMCs, or as DNA extracted from either sample type. The sequence came from a woman aged 40 to 49 who had recovered from COVID-19. The rearranged segments are TRBV5-1 and TRBJ1-3; the D gene cannot be named for sure. Material: peripheral blood. In nucleotide form, the sequence is TGCGCCAGCAGCTTGGGGTCCTCGGTTGGAAACACCATATATTTT. This encodes CASSLGSSVGNTIYF.